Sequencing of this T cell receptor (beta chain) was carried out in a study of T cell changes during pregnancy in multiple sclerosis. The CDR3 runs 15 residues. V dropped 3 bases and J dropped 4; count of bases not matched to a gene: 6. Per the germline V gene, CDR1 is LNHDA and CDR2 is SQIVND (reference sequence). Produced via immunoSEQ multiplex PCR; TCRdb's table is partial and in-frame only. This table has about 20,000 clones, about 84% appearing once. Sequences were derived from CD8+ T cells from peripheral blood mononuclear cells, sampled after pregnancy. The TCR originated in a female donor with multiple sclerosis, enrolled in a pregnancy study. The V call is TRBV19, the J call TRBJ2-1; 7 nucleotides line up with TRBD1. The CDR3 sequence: CASSISETGYNEQFF. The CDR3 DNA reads TGTGCCAGTAGTATTAGTGAGACAGGGTACAATGAGCAGTTCTTC.